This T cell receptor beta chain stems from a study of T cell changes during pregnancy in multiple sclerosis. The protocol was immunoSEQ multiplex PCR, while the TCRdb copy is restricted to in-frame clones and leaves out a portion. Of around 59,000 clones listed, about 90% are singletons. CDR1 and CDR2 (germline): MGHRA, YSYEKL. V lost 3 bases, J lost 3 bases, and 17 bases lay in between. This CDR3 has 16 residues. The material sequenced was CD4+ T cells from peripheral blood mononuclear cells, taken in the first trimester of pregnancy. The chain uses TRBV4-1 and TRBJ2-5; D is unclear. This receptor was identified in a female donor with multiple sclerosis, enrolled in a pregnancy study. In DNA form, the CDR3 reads TGCGCCAGCAGCCATCCACCCCTTAGTGTGGAAGAGACCCAGTACTTC. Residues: CASSHPPLSVEETQYF.